This TCR beta chain comes out of a study of T cells in women clearing cervical HPV infection. Turning to the study itself: Case blood drawn at lesion detection; control blood after infection cleared. Regarding the study as a whole: Cases carried less TRBV6-7 than controls: about 0.1% versus 0.15%.

The repertoire was sequenced with immunoSEQ multiplex PCR; TCRdb's copy has only in-frame clones and lacks some. Its listing shows about 22,000 clones. A remark on this clone: Its antigen is unknown. The CDR3 end lies 3 residues beyond the end of the read and is filled in from the germline J gene.

The germline V gene has CDR1 LNHDA and CDR2 SQIVND (reference sequence). The CDR3 spans 14 residues. V and J are TRBV19 and TRBJ2-2, with a tentative D call TRBD2 (5 bases). Sequencing input: blood buffy coat. This TCR was sampled from a woman aged 18 to 75 with a cervical HPV16 infection that either progressed to CIN3+ or cleared (not recorded which). CDR3 loop: CASSIGQRNEKLFF. The CDR3 DNA, read in part, is TGTGCCAGTAGTATCGGCCAGCGGAATGAAAAG.